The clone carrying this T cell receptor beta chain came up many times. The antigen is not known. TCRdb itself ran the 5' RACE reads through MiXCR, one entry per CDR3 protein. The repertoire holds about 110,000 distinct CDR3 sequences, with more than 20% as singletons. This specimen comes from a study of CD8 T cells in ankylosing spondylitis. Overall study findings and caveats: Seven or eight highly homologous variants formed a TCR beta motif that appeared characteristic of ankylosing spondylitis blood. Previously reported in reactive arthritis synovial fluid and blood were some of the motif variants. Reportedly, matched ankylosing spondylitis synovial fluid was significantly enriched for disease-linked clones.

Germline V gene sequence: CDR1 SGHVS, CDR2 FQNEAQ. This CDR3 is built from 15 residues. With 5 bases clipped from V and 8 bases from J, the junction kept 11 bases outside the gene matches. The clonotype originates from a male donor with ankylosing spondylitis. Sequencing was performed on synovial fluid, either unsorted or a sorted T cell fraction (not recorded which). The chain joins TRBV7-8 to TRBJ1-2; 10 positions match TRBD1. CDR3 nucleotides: TGTGCCAGCAGCACTGGACAGGGGGATTCCTACGGCTACACCTTC. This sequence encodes CASSTGQGDSYGYTF.